These 32 T cell receptor beta chains originate from one sample sequenced in a study of cytomegalovirus exposure and HLA in healthy donors. Generated by immunoSEQ multiplex PCR, the TCRdb table keeps only in-frame clones and is missing some. This sample has about 140,000 clones, with 80% to 90% found just once. The sample was PBMCs. These receptors all stem from a woman younger than 35 in good health and CMV-seropositive.

V gene TRBV7-6 combines with J gene TRBJ1-5, with 9 bases fitting TRBD1. CDR3 size: 17 residues. Per germline, CDR1 SGHVS and CDR2 FNYEAQ. V was pared by 2 bases and J by 3 bases, with 8 bases of the junction left unmatched. The CDR3 spells CASSLWTGALPNQPQHF. The CDR3, as DNA: TGTGCCAGCAGCTTATGGACAGGGGCGCTCCCCAATCAGCCCCAGCATTTT.

This clone occurred once. The chain couples TRBV10-3 to TRBJ2-7, with D perhaps TRBD2 (5 bases). V was cut by 8 bases and J by 2 bases, with 16 bases left in between. The CDR3 totals 14 residues. Per the germline V gene, CDR1 is ENHRY and CDR2 is SYGVKD. The CDR3 region is CAILAPDGPYEQYF. In DNA form, the CDR3 reads TGTGCCATCCTAGCCCCGGACGGGCCCTACGAGCAGTACTTC.

The chain carries TRBV7-2 and TRBJ2-7, with D perhaps TRBD1 (5 bases). This CDR3 is built from 14 residues. V was trimmed by 5 bases and J by 5 bases, leaving 16 bases between them. Germline V gene data show CDR1 as SGHTA and CDR2 as FQGNSA. The DNA for the CDR3 is TGTGCCAGCAGCCGTACCCTCCAGGGCGACGAGCAGTACTTC. Amino acids: CASSRTLQGDEQYF.

The rearrangement joins TRBV2 to TRBJ1-1; D call uncertain. Trimming pared 4 bases from V and 0 bases from J, leaving 9 bases between. The length of the CDR3 is 14 residues. Germline V CDR1 and CDR2: SNHLY, FYNNEI. DNA of the CDR3: TGTGCCAGCAGTGCTGTCAGGATGAACACTGAAGCTTTCTTT. This gives the protein CASSAVRMNTEAFF.

This sequence joins TRBV6-5 and TRBJ1-1; D is possibly TRBD1 (5 bases). Germline V CDR1 and CDR2: MNHEY, SVGAGI. The CDR3 loop spans 15 amino acids. The V gene lost 2 bases and the J gene lost 0 bases, with 10 bases spanning the gap. For the CDR3, the DNA is TGTGCCAGCAGTTACAGGGGCGGACTGAACACTGAAGCTTTCTTT. Translated: CASSYRGGLNTEAFF.

This rearrangement joins TRBV9 to TRBJ1-2; no firm D call. The germline V gene encodes CDR1 SGDLS and CDR2 YYNGEE. Trimming removed 0 bases from V and 0 bases from J, with 9 bases in between. This CDR3 is built from 15 residues. Here the CDR3 reads CASSVVPGTNYGYTF. In nucleotides, the CDR3 is TGTGCCAGCAGCGTAGTTCCAGGTACTAACTATGGCTACACCTTC.

This chain joins TRBV2 and TRBJ1-5, with 12 bases fitting TRBD1. Losses at the gene ends were 4 bases for V and 7 bases for J; bases not matched to a gene: 2. Germline V lookup: CDR1 SNHLY, CDR2 FYNNEI. The CDR3 runs 14 residues. The chain's CDR3 is CASSVGTGGQPQHF. CDR3 coding DNA: TGTGCCAGCAGTGTGGGGACAGGGGGCCAGCCCCAGCATTTT.

This chain connects TRBV5-4 to TRBJ2-1; TRBD2 matches at 8 bases. CDR1 and CDR2 from the germline V gene are SGHNT and YYREEE (reference sequence). Unmatched junction bases numbered 9, after V lost 7 bases and J lost 9 bases. The CDR3 loop spans 13 amino acids. The CDR3 DNA reads TGTGCCAGCGTGGTCCGGGAGGGCGGTGAGCAGTTCTTC. Translated: CASVVREGGEQFF. Based on the CDR3 plus reference TRBV5-4 and TRBJ2-1, the full variable domain is ETGVTQSPTHLIKTRGQQVTLRCSSQSGHNTVSWYQQALGQGPQFIFQYYREEENGRGNFPPRFSGLQFPNYSSELNVNALELDDSALYLCASVVREGGEQFFGPGTRLTVL.

The J gene is TRBJ2-1, the V gene TRBV19, with 7 bases that match TRBD1. V shed 6 bases, J shed 7 bases, and the junction held 9 bases outside the gene matches. From germline, CDR1 is LNHDA and CDR2 SQIVND (reference sequence). The CDR3 is made up of 14 amino acids. In nucleotides, the CDR3 is TGTGCCAGTAGACCCCGACAGGGTGGGAATGAGCAGTTCTTC. Protein: CASRPRQGGNEQFF.

The J gene is TRBJ1-1, the V gene TRBV9; D is possibly TRBD1 (6 bases). With 2 bases removed from V and 2 bases from J, the gap between germline ends came to 7 bases. The CDR3 is 13 amino acids. Germline CDR1 is SGDLS and CDR2 is YYNGEE. The CDR3 protein is CASSVDSNTEAFF. The CDR3 DNA reads TGTGCCAGCAGCGTGGACAGCAACACTGAAGCTTTCTTT.

J is TRBJ2-1 and V is TRBV4-2; D not certain. Trimming shortened V by 0 bases and J by 14 bases, and 11 bases separated the two germline ends. This CDR3 comprises 12 residues. Germline assignment: CDR1 LGHNA and CDR2 YNFKEQ. CDR3 sequence: CASSQDRRSEFF. The CDR3 nucleotides read TGTGCCAGCAGCCAAGATCGTAGGAGCGAGTTCTTC.

This chain joins TRBV30 and TRBJ2-3; possible D gene TRBD1, 5 bases. The CDR3 runs to 10 residues. Germline V gives CDR1 GTSNPN, CDR2 SVGIG (reference sequence). The V end lost 8 bases, the J end lost 3 bases, and 6 bases lay between the germline ends. CDR3 region: CAAGTDTQYF. The CDR3 nucleotides are TGTGCCGCAGGGACAGATACGCAGTATTTT.

This chain connects TRBV4-2 to TRBJ2-2, with 12 nucleotides matching TRBD2. V was pared by 5 bases and J by 7 bases, with 8 bases of the junction left unmatched. The germline V gene has CDR1 LGHNA and CDR2 YNFKEQ. The CDR3 has 16 residues. CDR3 region: CASSLALAGGNGELFF. Written as DNA, the CDR3 is TGTGCCAGCAGCTTGGCACTAGCGGGAGGTAACGGGGAGCTGTTTTTT.

The chain employs TRBV5-6 and TRBJ1-4; no reliable D call. V was cut by 1 base and J by 5 bases, with 9 bases left in between. The CDR3 length is 14 residues. Germline CDR1 reads SGHDT; CDR2 reads YYEEEE. The CDR3 spells CASSLRHQNEKLFF. Here the CDR3 DNA reads TGTGCCAGCAGCTTGCGACACCAAAATGAAAAACTGTTTTTT.

The chain employs TRBV4-1 and TRBJ2-3; 8 bases match TRBD2. This CDR3 is built from 17 residues. The J segment lost 1 base and the V segment lost 4 bases, leaving 10 bases of the junction unmatched. Germline values: CDR1 MGHRA, CDR2 YSYEKL. CDR3 sequence reads: CASSLVPGLGGTDTQYF. CDR3 in DNA: TGCGCCAGCAGCCTCGTCCCGGGACTAGGGGGCACAGATACGCAGTATTTT.

This clone was seen once. The CDR3 nucleotides are TGTGCCAGCAGCTTAGTGGCAGGGGGCCATCAGCCCCAGCATTTT. It is translated as CASSLVAGGHQPQHF. This rearrangement joins TRBV7-2 to TRBJ1-5; 8 nucleotides align to TRBD1. The CDR3 sequence is 15 residues long. Per germline, CDR1 SGHTA and CDR2 FQGNSA. Trimming at V came to 1 base and at J to 5 bases, leaving 4 bases not matched to a gene.

The chain couples TRBV4-2 to TRBJ2-7; 12 nucleotides align to TRBD2. V dropped 4 bases and J dropped 2; count of bases not matched to a gene: 6. The germline CDR1 and CDR2 sequences are LGHNA and YNFKEQ. The CDR3 consists of 16 residues. CDR3 nucleotides: TGTGCCAGCAGCCCAGGACTAGCGGGATTCACCTACGAGCAGTACTTC. It codes for CASSPGLAGFTYEQYF.

This chain links TRBV27 with TRBJ2-3; the D gene is possibly TRBD1 (5 bases). Germline CDR1 and CDR2: MNHEY and SMNVEV (reference sequence). The CDR3 covers 16 residues. The germline V and J ends were trimmed by 1 base and 6 bases, with 17 bases remaining between them. The CDR3 DNA reads as TGTGCCAGCAGTTTATTAAGGGGTCAAGGGGTGGATACGCAGTATTTT. Protein: CASSLLRGQGVDTQYF.

This sequence joins TRBV5-1 and TRBJ1-3; tentative D call: TRBD1 (6 bases). CDR1 and CDR2 (germline): SGHRS, YFSETQ. The CDR3 loop spans 14 amino acids. V lost 3 bases, J lost 2 bases, and 9 bases lay in between. In DNA form, the CDR3 reads TGCGCCAGCAGCTCACAGGGAGCTGGAAACACCATATATTTT. Encoded protein: CASSSQGAGNTIYF.

This chain connects TRBV2 to TRBJ2-7, with TRBD1 identical over 9 bases. The CDR3 is made up of 14 amino acids. J lost 6 bases, V lost 6 bases, and 9 bases had no gene match. The germline V gene encodes CDR1 SNHLY and CDR2 FYNNEI. CDR3 bases: TGTGCCAGCAGGACAGGGGGTATACGGGGCGAGCAGTACTTC. It codes for CASRTGGIRGEQYF.

The gene calls are TRBV15 and TRBJ2-5; 7 positions match TRBD1. J gave up 5 bases and V 8 bases, and 11 bases lay outside the gene matches. The germline V gene encodes CDR1 LNHNV and CDR2 YYDKDF (reference sequence). CDR3 length: 14 residues. The CDR3 reads CATQKKGAFETQYF. CDR3 bases: TGTGCCACCCAGAAAAAGGGGGCCTTCGAGACCCAGTACTTC.

V and J are TRBV4-1 and TRBJ2-6, with 8 bases aligning to TRBD1. Germline trimming cut 0 bases from V and 3 bases from J; bases unmatched to any gene: 7. Germline loops: CDR1 MGHRA, CDR2 YSYEKL. The CDR3 contains 18 residues. This CDR3 reads CASSQDPGGAYGANVLTF. CDR3 nucleotide sequence: TGCGCCAGCAGCCAAGATCCAGGGGGCGCGTATGGGGCCAACGTCCTGACTTTC.

The V gene is TRBV7-3, the J gene TRBJ2-3; no definite D call. The CDR3 consists of 14 residues. V was shortened by 0 bases and J by 2 bases, with 6 bases between the two germline ends. The germline gives CDR1 SGHTA, CDR2 FQGTGA. CDR3 loop: CASSLTRHTDTQYF. The CDR3 DNA sequence: TGTGCCAGCAGCTTAACGAGACACACAGATACGCAGTATTTT.

The gene calls are TRBV5-1 and TRBJ1-3; D gene ambiguous. The CDR3 runs 16 residues. V gave up 4 bases and J gave up 2 bases, with 16 bases separating them. Per the germline V gene, CDR1 is SGHRS and CDR2 is YFSETQ. The CDR3 DNA reads TGCGCCAGCAGCCCGGAATCCGGGTCAACTGGAAACACCATATATTTT. Its translation: CASSPESGSTGNTIYF. Full variable domain (missing parts from reference TRBV5-1 and TRBJ1-3): KAGVTQTPRYLIKTRGQQVTLSCSPISGHRSVSWYQQTPGQGLQFLFEYFSETQRNKGNFPGRFSGRQFSNSRSEMNVSTLELGDSALYLCASSPESGSTGNTIYFGEGSWLTVV.

V gene TRBV5-1 combines with J gene TRBJ1-5; the D gene is possibly TRBD1 (5 bases). With 1 base removed from V and 5 bases from J, the gap between germline ends came to 7 bases. CDR1 and CDR2 from the germline V gene are SGHRS and YFSETQ. CDR3 length equals 13 residues. The CDR3 loop reads CASSLSGDQPQHF. CDR3 in DNA: TGCGCCAGCAGCTTGTCGGGGGATCAGCCCCAGCATTTT.

V and J are TRBV4-1 and TRBJ2-7; 10 bases match TRBD2. Trimming cost V 2 bases and J 2 bases; bases outside gene matches: 12. The CDR3 runs 18 residues. Germline values: CDR1 MGHRA, CDR2 YSYEKL. CDR3 in amino acids: CASSQPKILAGPTYEQYF. The CDR3 DNA reads TGCGCCAGCAGCCAACCAAAAATACTAGCGGGACCTACCTACGAGCAGTACTTC.

This clone has more than one count but fewer than ten. V gene TRBV7-9 combines with J gene TRBJ2-7; tentatively, D is TRBD1 (5 bases). V was shortened by 4 bases and J by 4 bases, with 11 bases between the two germline ends. The CDR3 length is 13 residues. Per the germline V gene, CDR1 is SEHNR and CDR2 is FQNEAQ (reference sequence). The CDR3 spells CASSSPNRYEQYF. The CDR3 bases are TGTGCCAGCAGCTCGCCAAACAGGTACGAGCAGTACTTC. The complete variable domain, with remaining parts taken from reference TRBV7-9 and TRBJ2-7, reads DTGVSQNPRHKITKRGQNVTFRCDPISEHNRLYWYRQTLGQGPEFLTYFQNEAQLEKSRLLSDRFSAERPKGSFSTLEIQRTEQGDSAMYLCASSSPNRYEQYFGPGTRLTVT.

This sequence joins TRBV7-6 and TRBJ2-3; D perhaps matches TRBD2 (5 bases). The CDR3 is 14 residues long. Between the trimmed V and J ends, which lost 6 bases and 0 bases, there was a span of 10 bases. Per the germline V gene, CDR1 is SGHVS and CDR2 is FNYEAQ. As DNA, the CDR3 is TGTGCCAGCAGGCAGAGGACTAGCACAGATACGCAGTATTTT. Its translation: CASRQRTSTDTQYF.

V and J are TRBV5-1 and TRBJ1-2, with TRBD1 matching 9 bases. The germline CDR1 and CDR2 sequences are SGHRS and YFSETQ. CDR3 size: 13 residues. V shed 3 bases and J 8 bases; nucleotides not matched to a gene: 5. Written as DNA, the CDR3 is TGCGCCAGCAGCTCGGGACAGGGCGAGGGCTACACCTTC. Amino acid sequence: CASSSGQGEGYTF.

V usage is TRBV28 and J usage is TRBJ2-7; D gene uncertain. Germline lookup yields CDR1 MDHEN and CDR2 SYDVKM. The length of the CDR3 is 14 residues. Trimming removed 6 bases at V and 3 bases at J, with 15 bases between. The CDR3 nucleotides read TGTGCCAGCAGGAACGGCGGCCAGATCTACGAGCAGTACTTC. Its protein product is CASRNGGQIYEQYF.

The V and J genes are TRBV19 and TRBJ1-6, with D possibly TRBD1 on 5 matching bases. CDR1 is LNHDA and CDR2 is SQIVND in the germline V gene (reference sequence). V gave up 4 bases and J gave up 7 bases, with 5 bases separating them. The CDR3 covers 12 residues. The DNA of the CDR3 is TGTGCCAGTAGTACAGGGAATTCACCCCTCCACTTT. This sequence encodes CASSTGNSPLHF.

As to this clone: A junction boundary mismatches the germline segment, possibly from a read error. The chain employs TRBV7-7 and TRBJ2-1; possibly TRBD2 for D (6 bases). The CDR3 has 14 residues. Germline-derived CDR1 and CDR2 are SSHAT and FNYEAQ (reference sequence). The CDR3 protein is CASSLDPGGAEQFF. CDR3 in DNA: TGTGCTAGCAGCTTAGACCCCGGGGGTGCTGAGCAGTTCTTC.